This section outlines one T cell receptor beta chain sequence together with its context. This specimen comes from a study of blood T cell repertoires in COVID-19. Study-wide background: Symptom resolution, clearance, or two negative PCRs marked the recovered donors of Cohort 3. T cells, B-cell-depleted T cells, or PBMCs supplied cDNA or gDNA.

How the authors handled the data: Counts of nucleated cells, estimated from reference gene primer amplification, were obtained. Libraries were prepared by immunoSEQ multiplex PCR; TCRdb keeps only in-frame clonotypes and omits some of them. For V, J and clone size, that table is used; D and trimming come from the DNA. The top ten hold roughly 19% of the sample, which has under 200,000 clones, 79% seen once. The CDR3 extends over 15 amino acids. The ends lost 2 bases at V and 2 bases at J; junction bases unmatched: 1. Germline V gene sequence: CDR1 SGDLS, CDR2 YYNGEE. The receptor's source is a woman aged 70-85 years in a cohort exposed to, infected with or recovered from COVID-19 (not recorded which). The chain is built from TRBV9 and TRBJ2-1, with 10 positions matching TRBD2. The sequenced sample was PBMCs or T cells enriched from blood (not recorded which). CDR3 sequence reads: CASSVSGRPYNEQFF. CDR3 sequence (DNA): TGTGCCAGCAGCGTTAGCGGGAGGCCCTACAATGAGCAGTTCTTC.